The entry below describes one TCR beta chain. Antigen specificity is unknown. Arm-PCR of CDR3 regions with iRepertoire HTBI primers generated TCR beta libraries. TCRdb redid the calling of the multiplex PCR reads with MiXCR, one entry per CDR3 protein. The sample records about 470,000 distinct CDR3 sequences, roughly 21% being singletons. The data derive from a study of regulatory T cells in long-lasting Graves disease. Findings and caveats of the study: Newly diagnosed patients had higher TCR diversity than persistent Graves' patients did. TRBV28, TRBJ1-2 and TRBJ2-5 were favored in persistent disease.

This CDR3 spans 15 amino acids. V lost 4 bases to trimming and J lost 3 bases, with 16 bases between them. Germline V gene data show CDR1 as LNHDA and CDR2 as SQIVND (reference sequence). Time point: persistent/refractory GD, antithyroid drugs over 5 years with positive TRAb. There was RNA extracted from PBMCs, and the TCR library was made from it. Around 9 milliliters of peripheral blood were drawn into EDTA tubes. The clonotype originates from a female donor with Graves disease. The chain couples TRBV19 to TRBJ2-7; possibly TRBD2 for D (6 bases). The sequenced sample was peripheral blood mononuclear cells (PBMCs), obtained when the disease was refractory, from a patient treated with antithyroid drugs. The CDR3 nucleotides are TGTGCCAGTAGTACGGAGGGGCAGTCGATCTACGAGCAGTACTTC. Its protein is CASSTEGQSIYEQYF.